This entry lists 27 T cell receptor beta chains sequenced from one sample in a study of early T cells in non-severe SARS-CoV-2 infection. MiXCR, applied by TCRdb to the 5' RACE reads, yields one record per CDR3 protein. The data contain about 58,000 distinct CDR3 sequences, 9.5% to 15% of them singletons. Input material: whole blood. These receptors were obtained from an adult who was a healthcare worker with PCR-confirmed SARS-CoV-2 infection or an uninfected control (not recorded which).

The CDR3 DNA follows: TGTGCCAGCAGCCCAAGGGGGGCCAGATCAGATACGCAGTATTTT. The encoded protein is CASSPRGARSDTQYF. This chain links TRBV7-8 with TRBJ2-3, with D perhaps given as TRBD1 or TRBD2 (6 bases each). The V and J ends lost 5 bases and 4 bases respectively, with 16 bases between them. The CDR3 loop spans 15 amino acids. Looked up from germline, CDR1 is SGHVS and CDR2 is FQNEAQ.

This clonotype was seen only a few times. The rearrangement links TRBV29-1 to TRBJ2-1; 9 bases line up with TRBD2. The CDR3 is made up of 16 amino acids. From germline, CDR1 is SQVTM and CDR2 ANQGSEA. Losses at the gene ends were 3 bases for V and 4 bases for J; bases not matched to a gene: 10. Here the CDR3 DNA reads TGCAGCGTTGATCCCGGGGGTCTAGCGGGATACAATGAGCAGTTCTTC. Protein: CSVDPGGLAGYNEQFF.

V and J are TRBV19 and TRBJ2-6, with 8 bases aligning to TRBD1. The CDR3 totals 17 residues. V was pared by 5 bases and J by 0 bases, with 6 bases of the junction left unmatched. Germline CDR1 is LNHDA and CDR2 is SQIVND (reference sequence). Written as DNA, the CDR3 is TGTGCCAGTAGTCCAGGGACAGGCTTCTCTGGGGCCAACGTCCTGACTTTC. Translation: CASSPGTGFSGANVLTF.

This clonotype was seen many times. This rearrangement joins TRBV27 to TRBJ2-2; D tentatively fits TRBD1 or TRBD2 (5 bases each). V was trimmed by 3 bases and J by 2 bases, leaving 10 bases between them. This CDR3 spans 15 amino acids. Germline V lookup: CDR1 MNHEY, CDR2 SMNVEV (reference sequence). CDR3 sequence (DNA): TGTGCCAGCAGTTTCCCCGGGGCCAACACCGGGGAGCTGTTTTTT. It specifies CASSFPGANTGELFF.

CDR3 nucleotides: TGTGCCAGCAGTTTCCCATCTGGGGCCCGAGGCGGCACGCAGTATTTT. Residues: CASSFPSGARGGTQYF. The V call is TRBV28, the J call TRBJ2-3; possible D gene TRBD1, 5 bases. The V end was cut by 3 bases, the J end by 9 bases, with 22 bases between. This CDR3 has 16 residues. Germline loops: CDR1 MDHEN, CDR2 SYDVKM.

In nucleotides, the CDR3 is TGCAGCGCGGATGGCTACACCTTC. Protein: CSADGYTF. The rearrangement uses TRBV29-1 and TRBJ1-2; D unresolved. This CDR3 is built from 8 residues. Germline V gene data show CDR1 as SQVTM and CDR2 as ANQGSEA. With 7 bases removed from V and 6 bases from J, the gap between germline ends came to 3 bases.

There are a few counts of this clonotype. J is TRBJ2-1 and V is TRBV5-1; TRBD2 agrees at 7 bases. With V trimmed by 0 bases and J by 4 bases, 10 bases remained unmatched. This CDR3 has 17 residues. Germline V gene sequence: CDR1 SGHRS, CDR2 YFSETQ. The CDR3 region is CASSLVASGGRYNEQFF. The CDR3 nucleotides are TGCGCCAGCAGCTTGGTGGCTAGCGGAGGGAGGTACAATGAGCAGTTCTTC. Full variable domain (rest looked up from reference TRBV5-1 and TRBJ2-1): KAGVTQTPRYLIKTRGQQVTLSCSPISGHRSVSWYQQTPGQGLQFLFEYFSETQRNKGNFPGRFSGRQFSNSRSEMNVSTLELGDSALYLCASSLVASGGRYNEQFFGPGTRLTVL.

The chain recombines TRBV6-2 or TRBV6-3 with TRBJ1-2; TRBD1 matches 11 bases. CDR3 length: 14 amino acids. V trimming: 6 bases; J trimming: 6 bases; junction bases outside the gene matches: 6. Germline V CDR1 and CDR2: MNHEY, SVGEGT. For the CDR3, the DNA is TGTGCCAGCAGCCCCGGACAGGGGGCTCATGGCTACACCTTC. Protein sequence: CASSPGQGAHGYTF.

V is TRBV28 and J is TRBJ1-1, with a possible D match to TRBD1 (6 bases). Germline CDR1 is MDHEN and CDR2 is SYDVKM. Between the trimmed V and J ends, which lost 6 bases and 2 bases, there was a span of 16 bases. This CDR3 has 15 residues. The DNA for the CDR3 is TGTGCCAGCAGATATACAGGGTCCTATAACACTGAAGCTTTCTTT. It encodes CASRYTGSYNTEAFF.

This clonotype was seen repeatedly, ten times or more. This chain uses TRBV11-2 with TRBJ2-1; D might be TRBD1 or TRBD2, each matching 5 bases. V was shortened by 3 bases and J by 9 bases, with 12 bases between the two germline ends. Germline values: CDR1 SGHAT, CDR2 FQNNGV. The CDR3 extends over 13 amino acids. As DNA, the CDR3 is TGTGCCAGCAGCTTTGGGGGAGCCGGTGAGCAGTTCTTC. Its protein product is CASSFGGAGEQFF.

The rearrangement joins TRBV7-9 to TRBJ2-7; D gene ambiguous. Germline CDR1 reads SEHNR; CDR2 reads FQNEAQ (reference sequence). Trimming took 1 base from V and 2 from J, leaving 3 bases between them. CDR3 length equals 12 residues. The CDR3 DNA sequence: TGTGCCAGCAGCTTAGTGACCTACGAGCAGTACTTC. Translated, it gives CASSLVTYEQYF.

The table lists this clonotype with a few counts. The CDR3 loop is CASKPGITEAFF. Here the CDR3 DNA reads TGTGCCAGCAAACCAGGGATCACTGAAGCTTTCTTT. The J gene is TRBJ1-1, the V gene TRBV2; the D gene is possibly TRBD1 (5 bases). In germline, CDR1 is SNHLY, CDR2 FYNNEI. The length of the CDR3 is 12 residues. Between the trimmed V and J ends, which lost 7 bases and 4 bases, there was a span of 10 bases.

This clonotype was recorded a few times. This chain links TRBV2 with TRBJ2-1; 7 positions match TRBD2. CDR1 and CDR2 from the germline V gene are SNHLY and FYNNEI. V lost 3 bases, J lost 9 bases, and 8 bases stayed unmatched. This CDR3 is built from 14 residues. CDR3 residues: CASSDREVVFEQFF. DNA for the CDR3: TGTGCCAGCAGTGATCGGGAGGTGGTATTTGAGCAGTTCTTC.

The chain is built from TRBV29-1 and TRBJ1-1, with 8 bases lining up with TRBD1. The CDR3 spans 12 residues. Germline V gene lookup returns CDR1 SQVTM and CDR2 ANQGSEA. Trimming took 4 bases from V and 5 from J; bases not matched to a gene: 3. CDR3 residues: CSVGQGRTEAFF. DNA for the CDR3: TGCAGCGTTGGACAGGGGAGGACTGAAGCTTTCTTT.

There are a few counts of this clonotype. V and J are TRBV7-6 and TRBJ1-2; D ambiguous. The CDR3 totals 16 residues. Trimming pared 0 bases from V and 1 base from J, leaving 12 bases between. Per germline, CDR1 SGHVS and CDR2 FNYEAQ. CDR3 residues: CASSLASAPLNYGYTF. DNA for the CDR3: TGTGCCAGCAGCTTAGCGTCTGCCCCGCTTAACTATGGCTACACCTTC. The full variable domain, its missing parts supplied by reference TRBV7-6 and TRBJ1-2, is GAGVSQSPRYKVTKRGQDVALRCDPISGHVSLYWYRQALGQGPEFLTYFNYEAQQDKSGLPNDRFSAERPEGSISTLTIQRTEQRDSAMYRCASSLASAPLNYGYTFGSGTRLTVV.

This clonotype was recorded at least ten times. The chain couples TRBV27 to TRBJ2-5; D is undetermined. The germline gives CDR1 MNHEY, CDR2 SMNVEV (reference sequence). The ends were cut back, 4 bases at V and 5 bases at J, with 23 bases in the middle. The length of the CDR3 is 17 residues. As DNA, the CDR3 is TGTGCCAGCAGTTCCAACCCCCGGGTTTGGATCGGGGAGACCCAGTACTTC. It translates to CASSSNPRVWIGETQYF.

The sample holds many counts of this clonotype. J is TRBJ2-1 and V is TRBV3-1; 16 nucleotides align to TRBD2. CDR1 and CDR2 from the germline V gene are LGHDT and YNNKEL (reference sequence). This CDR3 has 20 amino acids. J was trimmed by 7 bases and V by 2 bases; bases with no gene match: 14. The CDR3 loop is CASSQQSGTSGRAKVNEQFF. The CDR3 DNA reads as TGTGCCAGCAGCCAACAATCCGGGACTAGCGGGAGGGCCAAAGTAAATGAGCAGTTCTTC.

This clonotype was detected only a few times. This chain joins TRBV7-9 and TRBJ1-5; 9 bases match TRBD1. The CDR3 sequence is 17 residues long. Trimming cost V 5 bases and J 0 bases; bases outside gene matches: 8. Germline CDR1 SEHNR, CDR2 FQNEAQ (reference sequence). CDR3 nucleotides: TGTGCCAGCAGCCCGGGGGACAGGGATTATAGCAATCAGCCCCAGCATTTT. Translation gives CASSPGDRDYSNQPQHF.

CDR3: CASSYGRVNYGYTF. CDR3 bases: TGTGCCAGCAGTTACGGGAGGGTGAACTATGGCTACACCTTC. V is TRBV6-5 and J is TRBJ1-2; D is unresolved. The CDR3 has 14 residues. From germline, CDR1 is MNHEY and CDR2 SVGAGI. Trimming took 2 bases from V and 2 from J, leaving 9 bases between them.

This chain joins TRBV20-1 and TRBJ2-5, with 13 nucleotides matching TRBD2. With 0 bases clipped from V and 2 bases from J, the junction kept 6 bases outside the gene matches. CDR3 size: 17 residues. Germline CDR1 is DFQATT and CDR2 is SNEGSKA (reference sequence). For the CDR3, the DNA is TGCAGTGCTAGAGAGCCACCGGGACTAGCGGGGCAAGAGACCCAGTACTTC. Amino acids: CSAREPPGLAGQETQYF.

CDR3: CSALSAANYGYTF. The DNA for the CDR3 is TGCAGCGCGTTGTCAGCAGCTAACTATGGCTACACCTTC. The chain couples TRBV29-1 to TRBJ1-2; the D is unclear. Trimming left V 7 bases short and J 0 bases short, with 12 bases between. Germline lookup yields CDR1 SQVTM and CDR2 ANQGSEA. CDR3 length equals 13 residues.

J is TRBJ2-3 and V is TRBV3-1; the D call may be TRBD1 or TRBD2 (5 bases each). Germline CDR1 is LGHDT and CDR2 is YNNKEL (reference sequence). Trimming shortened V by 0 bases and J by 13 bases, and 11 bases separated the two germline ends. CDR3 size: 12 residues. The CDR3 is CASSQDWGNEYF. The DNA for the CDR3 is TGTGCCAGCAGCCAAGATTGGGGGAATGAGTATTTT.

This clonotype has only a few counts. This rearrangement joins TRBV7-2 to TRBJ2-3, with 11 bases identical to TRBD2. V was pared by 4 bases and J by 9 bases, with 6 bases of the junction left unmatched. The length of the CDR3 is 14 residues. Germline values: CDR1 SGHTA, CDR2 FQGNSA. The CDR3 DNA is TGTGCCAGCAGCTCCCTACTAGCGGGAGCGACGCAGTATTTT. This gives the protein CASSSLLAGATQYF.

This clonotype has a handful of counts. The chain uses TRBV7-6 and TRBJ2-2; 12 bases fit TRBD2. This CDR3 has 16 amino acids. Germline trimming cut 1 base from V and 6 bases from J; bases unmatched to any gene: 3. The germline V gene encodes CDR1 SGHVS and CDR2 FNYEAQ. The CDR3: CASSLGLAGVPGELFF. The CDR3 DNA is TGTGCCAGCAGCTTAGGACTAGCGGGAGTCCCCGGGGAGCTGTTTTTT.

This clonotype was seen repeatedly, ten times or more. The chain couples TRBV7-2 to TRBJ2-3; D remains ambiguous. The CDR3 loop spans 11 amino acids. Germline V CDR1 and CDR2: SGHTA, FQGNSA. V gave up 7 bases and J gave up 7 bases, with 9 bases separating them. The CDR3: CASTPSNTQYF. CDR3 nucleotide sequence: TGTGCCAGCACCCCCTCCAATACGCAGTATTTT.

In this sample, this clonotype turned up a few times. CDR3 residues: CASSLPDRLNTEAFF. CDR3 coding DNA: TGTGCCAGCAGTTTACCGGACAGACTGAACACTGAAGCTTTCTTT. V usage is TRBV28 and J usage is TRBJ1-1; a weak D match, TRBD1 (6 bases). In germline, CDR1 is MDHEN, CDR2 SYDVKM. The CDR3 spans 15 residues. V was pared by 2 bases and J by 0 bases, with 10 bases between. The complete variable domain, with remaining parts taken from reference TRBV28 and TRBJ1-1, reads DVKVTQSSRYLVKRTGEKVFLECVQDMDHENMFWYRQDPGLGLRLIYFSYDVKMKEKGDIPEGYSVSREKKERFSLILESASTNQTSMYLCASSLPDRLNTEAFFGQGTRLTVV.

The V gene is TRBV28, the J gene TRBJ2-5; TRBD2 matches at 7 bases. Trimming removed 5 bases from V and 3 bases from J; junction bases left unmatched: 6. Germline V gives CDR1 MDHEN, CDR2 SYDVKM. There are 14 residues in the CDR3. In nucleotides, the CDR3 is TGTGCCAGCAGTCCCCAGCGGGACGAAGAGACCCAGTACTTC. Translating gives CASSPQRDEETQYF.